This paragraph covers one T cell receptor (beta chain) sequence. Its antigen is unknown. The junction and the germline gene differ at one end; a read error may be behind it. The CDR3 totals 12 residues. In germline, CDR1 is MNHNS, CDR2 SASEGT. TCRdb passed the 5' RACE reads through MiXCR, listing each CDR3 protein once. Of some 500,000 distinct CDR3 sequences in the sample, roughly 12% were seen once. The data were taken from a study of T cells after yellow fever vaccination. About the study: The fractions with low cell numbers were processed using SMART-Seq v4 Ultra Low Input. Study conclusions and caveats: On re-exposure, the response was weaker but peaked faster, at day 5 versus 15. Although most clonotypes did not, a small share appeared in both CD4 and CD8 compartments. Post-booster reappearance was seen for most primary-vaccination clones (just under 97% CD4, around 89% CD8).

This clonotype was obtained from a man aged 25-45 years who received the YFV17D yellow fever vaccine. The V call is TRBV6-1, the J call TRBJ2-5; D assignment may be TRBD1 or TRBD2 (6 bases each). The specimen was PBMCs, collected on the day of the yellow fever booster vaccination. CDR3 sequence (DNA): TGTGCCAGCAGCGAGGGGGGATTAGGGGCAGCCTTC. Translating gives CASSEGGLGAAF.